This T cell receptor (beta chain) was captured by sequencing in a study of neurological immune-mediated disorders. Points from the study as a whole: Multiple sclerosis, the disease with the least TCR clonal expansion, fell below healthy controls, whereas HTLV-1-associated myelopathy showed the most.

This clonotype was counted many times. Its cognate antigen is unknown. TCRdb re-called the 5' RACE reads through MiXCR, storing one row per CDR3 protein. The sample holds roughly 50,000 distinct CDR3 sequences, 4% to 5.5% seen once. Material for sequencing was PBMCs. This clonotype originated in a woman in her fifties or sixties with multiple sclerosis.

CDR3 sequence (DNA): TGTGCCAGCAGCTTAGCGGGACAGGGATTCTCCTACAATGAGCAGTTCTTC. Its translation is CASSLAGQGFSYNEQFF. The chain employs TRBV7-2 and TRBJ2-1, with TRBD1 matching 9 bases. The CDR3 runs to 17 residues. With V trimmed by 0 bases and J by 0 bases, 3 bases remained unmatched. Germline V gene sequence: CDR1 SGHTA, CDR2 FQGNSA. Full variable domain (missing parts from reference TRBV7-2 and TRBJ2-1): GAGVSQSPSNKVTEKGKDVELRCDPISGHTALYWYRQSLGQGLEFLIYFQGNSAPDKSGLPSDRFSAERTGGSVSTLTIQRTQQEDSAVYLCASSLAGQGFSYNEQFFGPGTRLTVL.